The 27 T cell receptor beta chains reported below all come from one sample, sequenced in a study of T cells in Graves' hyperthyroidism and ophthalmopathy. Amplification of TCR beta CDR3 regions used RNA as the template. The study used the HTBI primer set for a first-round RT-PCR of the TCR CDR3. TCRdb reprocessed the multiplex PCR reads via MiXCR and lists one record per CDR3 protein. The sample yields more than 300,000 distinct CDR3 sequences, about 18% seen once. Sequenced material: blood. The receptors come from a man between 18 and 29 years old with Graves' ophthalmopathy.

This clonotype was found many times. The chain links TRBV20-1 to TRBJ2-5; D possibly corresponds to TRBD2 (7 bases). Germline CDR1 DFQATT, CDR2 SNEGSKA (reference sequence). This CDR3 comprises 14 residues. CDR3 coding DNA: TGCAGACCGAAGGCGGGCGGGGGCCCAGAGACCCAGTACTTC. Its protein product is CRPKAGGGPETQYF.

Notes on this clonotype: With a much larger clone just one base away, this may be a read error. The chain is built from TRBV5-1 and TRBJ1-2, with D maybe TRBD1 (6 bases). Germline lookup yields CDR1 SGHRS and CDR2 YFSETQ. This CDR3 is 13 amino acids long. The CDR3 spells CASSFSGADGHTF. Here the CDR3 DNA reads TGCGCCAGCAGCTTCTCAGGGGCCGATGGCCACACCTTC.

The sample holds a few counts of this clonotype. The chain uses TRBV24-1 and TRBJ1-1; D gene uncertain. Germline V gives CDR1 KGHDR, CDR2 SFDVKD. The CDR3 runs 13 residues. The V and J ends lost 6 bases and 3 bases respectively, with 10 bases between them. The CDR3 protein is CATSSTGYTEAFF. The DNA for the CDR3 is TGTGCCACCAGTTCTACGGGCTACACTGAAGCTTTCTTT.

V usage is TRBV7-2 and J usage is TRBJ1-5; the match to TRBD1 covers 7 bases. The CDR3 length is 18 residues. Germline trimming cut 2 bases from V and 6 bases from J; bases unmatched to any gene: 16. Germline V gene lookup returns CDR1 SGHTA and CDR2 FQGNSA. The CDR3 nucleotides read TGTGCCAGCAGCTTAAGGGGGCCGCAGACAGGGTTTATTCAGCCCCAGCATTTT. Its translation: CASSLRGPQTGFIQPQHF.

The J gene is TRBJ1-6, the V gene TRBV28; D perhaps matches TRBD1 (6 bases). V lost 6 bases and J lost 9, with 24 bases in between. Germline CDR1 is MDHEN and CDR2 is SYDVKM. The CDR3 has 17 amino acids. The CDR3 protein is CASRSFQRGIRSSPLHF. The CDR3 DNA is TGTGCCAGCAGGTCATTCCAGAGGGGGATCCGGAGTTCACCCCTCCACTTT.

This clonotype was detected ten times or more. This chain links TRBV4-1 with TRBJ1-5; 10 nucleotides agree with TRBD1. V was pared by 2 bases and J by 0 bases, with 7 bases of the junction left unmatched. This CDR3 is built from 18 residues. Germline loops: CDR1 MGHRA, CDR2 YSYEKL. The CDR3 reads CASSQQGQGSVSNQPQHF. CDR3 in DNA: TGCGCCAGCAGCCAACAGGGACAGGGGAGTGTTAGCAATCAGCCCCAGCATTTT.

This clonotype was detected ten times or more. The chain has TRBV5-1 and TRBJ1-1; 7 bases match TRBD1. The CDR3 spans 15 residues. V was pared by 5 bases and J by 2 bases, with 9 bases of the junction left unmatched. Germline assignment: CDR1 SGHRS and CDR2 YFSETQ. This CDR3 is CASSRNRGINTEAFF. The CDR3 DNA reads as TGCGCCAGCAGTCGAAACAGGGGAATCAACACTGAAGCTTTCTTT. The entire variable domain, with the rest obtained from reference TRBV5-1 and TRBJ1-1, is as follows: KAGVTQTPRYLIKTRGQQVTLSCSPISGHRSVSWYQQTPGQGLQFLFEYFSETQRNKGNFPGRFSGRQFSNSRSEMNVSTLELGDSALYLCASSRNRGINTEAFFGQGTRLTVV.

The CDR3 here is CASSQDQGKGQPQHF. CDR3 sequence (DNA): TGTGCCAGCAGCCAGGATCAGGGGAAGGGACAGCCCCAGCATTTT. V and J are TRBV4-2 and TRBJ1-5; D is possibly TRBD1 (6 bases). The germline V and J ends were trimmed by 3 bases and 7 bases, with 16 bases remaining between them. The length of the CDR3 is 15 residues. CDR1 and CDR2 (germline): LGHNA, YNFKEQ.

The J gene is TRBJ2-3, the V gene TRBV4-1; no clear D. Trimming removed 0 bases at V and 1 base at J, with 11 bases between. In germline, CDR1 is MGHRA, CDR2 YSYEKL. CDR3 size: 16 residues. The CDR3: CASSQDWRDRTDTQYF. DNA of the CDR3: TGCGCCAGCAGCCAAGATTGGCGAGACCGCACAGATACGCAGTATTTT.

This clonotype was counted at least ten times. The rearrangement uses TRBV18 and TRBJ1-1, with D unresolved. Trimming stripped 1 base from V and 5 bases from J, with 14 bases between. Germline CDR1 reads KGHSH; CDR2 reads LQKENI. CDR3 size: 15 residues. The CDR3 DNA reads as TGTGCCAGCTCACCACGGGCGGGGAGGGATACTGAAGCTTTCTTT. Translating gives CASSPRAGRDTEAFF.

The table lists this clonotype with many counts. V usage is TRBV11-3 and J usage is TRBJ2-2, with a weak D call TRBD2 (6 bases). Looked up from germline, CDR1 is SGHNT and CDR2 is YENEEA. This CDR3 spans 16 amino acids. Trimming removed 5 bases at V and 3 bases at J, with 16 bases between. CDR3 sequence (DNA): TGTGCCAGCAGCCGGAGGTCCGGGGGTGACACCGGGGAGCTGTTTTTT. Its protein is CASSRRSGGDTGELFF.

This clonotype was counted at least ten times. This rearrangement joins TRBV2 to TRBJ2-3; D is possibly TRBD1 (6 bases). The germline gives CDR1 SNHLY, CDR2 FYNNEI. Trimming took off 6 bases at V and 0 bases at J, with 13 bases between the two ends. The CDR3 contains 15 residues. DNA for the CDR3: TGTGCCAGCAGCCCCAGGACAGTTAGCACAGATACGCAGTATTTT. Protein product: CASSPRTVSTDTQYF.

This clonotype was detected a few times. The rearrangement uses TRBV20-1 and TRBJ2-2; D is perhaps TRBD1 (5 bases). V lost 0 bases, J lost 3 bases, and 11 bases lay in between. The V gene's germline CDR1 is DFQATT and CDR2 SNEGSKA (reference sequence). The CDR3 consists of 15 residues. CDR3 sequence: CSARDLQGDTGELFF. The CDR3 DNA reads as TGCAGTGCTAGAGATCTGCAGGGTGACACCGGGGAGCTGTTTTTT.

This clonotype was counted at least ten times. The CDR3, as DNA: TGTGCCATCGACTCTAGCACCTCCTACAATGAGCAGTTCTTC. As protein: CAIDSSTSYNEQFF. The chain links TRBV7-8 to TRBJ2-1; TRBD2 might be the D (5 bases). The germline V gene encodes CDR1 SGHVS and CDR2 FQNEAQ. The CDR3 runs 14 residues. V lost 10 bases and J lost 0, with 13 bases in between.

The V gene is TRBV20-1, the J gene TRBJ1-2; 9 positions match TRBD1. The germline CDR1 and CDR2 sequences are DFQATT and SNEGSKA (reference sequence). With 6 bases clipped from V and 8 bases from J, the junction kept 7 bases outside the gene matches. This CDR3 comprises 12 residues. The CDR3 sequence: CSAVNRGLGYTF. The CDR3 DNA is TGCAGTGCCGTAAACAGGGGGCTAGGCTACACCTTC.

Concerning this clonotype: A much larger clone lies one base from this, so it may be a read error. The V and J genes are TRBV11-2 and TRBJ2-1, with a tentative D call TRBD1 (5 bases). The germline V gene encodes CDR1 SGHAT and CDR2 FQNNGV. This CDR3 comprises 15 residues. The CDR3 DNA reads TGTGCCAGCAGCCCAACAGGTCCCTCCTACAATGGGCAGTTCTTC. It translates to CASSPTGPSYNGQFF.

As to this clonotype: This may be a read error, as it is one base from a much larger clone. V is TRBV11-2 and J is TRBJ1-6; D possibly corresponds to TRBD1 (5 bases). CDR1 SGHAT and CDR2 FQNNGV come from the germline V gene. The ends were cut back, 0 bases at V and 5 bases at J, with 5 bases in the middle. The CDR3 spans 14 residues. The CDR3 loop reads CASSLEGHNSPLHF. The CDR3 DNA reads TGTGCCAGCAGCTTAGAGGGGCATAATTCACCCCTCCACTTT.

This clonotype was seen many times. This rearrangement joins TRBV2 to TRBJ2-2, with 8 positions matching TRBD2. CDR3 size: 15 residues. Germline CDR1 reads SNHLY; CDR2 reads FYNNEI. V lost 4 bases and J lost 4; bases outside the gene matches: 5. The CDR3 protein is CASSVEAGVTGELFF. DNA for the CDR3: TGTGCCAGCAGTGTGGAAGCGGGGGTCACCGGGGAGCTGTTTTTT.

Many counts were recorded for this clonotype. The V and J genes are TRBV11-2 and TRBJ1-1, with a tentative D call TRBD1 (5 bases). This CDR3 is built from 12 residues. In germline, CDR1 is SGHAT, CDR2 FQNNGV. V shed 5 bases and J shed 7 bases, with 11 bases lying between them. The CDR3 nucleotides are TGTGCCAGCAGCCCCCCAGGGCTTGAAGCTTTCTTT. This translates into CASSPPGLEAFF.

The table lists this clonotype with many counts. Here the CDR3 reads CASSYDPTTDTQYF. The DNA of the CDR3 is TGTGCCAGCAGCTACGACCCTACGACAGATACGCAGTATTTT. The V and J genes are TRBV2 and TRBJ2-3; the D is unclear. The CDR3 is 14 amino acids. Per germline, CDR1 SNHLY and CDR2 FYNNEI. V dropped 6 bases and J dropped 3 bases, with 13 bases sitting between them.

This clonotype was found once. The V call is TRBV3-1, the J call TRBJ2-1; either TRBD1 or TRBD2 may supply D (6 bases each). V gave up 1 base and J gave up 2 bases, with 12 bases separating them. Germline-derived CDR1 and CDR2 are LGHDT and YNNKEL (reference sequence). The CDR3 has 16 residues. CDR3 sequence: CASSQVLGGPYNEQFF. The DNA of the CDR3 is TGTGCCAGCAGCCAAGTCTTGGGGGGCCCCTACAATGAGCAGTTCTTC.

This clonotype was seen a handful of times. The chain couples TRBV6-1 to TRBJ2-3, with D possibly TRBD2 on 6 matching bases. The CDR3 extends over 16 amino acids. Trimming pared 0 bases from V and 1 base from J, leaving 11 bases between. The V gene's germline CDR1 is MNHNS and CDR2 SASEGT. The CDR3 bases are TGTGCCAGCAGTGAAGCTGGAGGAGGGGGCACAGATACGCAGTATTTT. Translated: CASSEAGGGGTDTQYF.

The CDR3 DNA reads as TGTGCCACCAGTGATTTGGGTGGGGACATCGGTGGCTACACCTTC. This sequence encodes CATSDLGGDIGGYTF. The rearrangement joins TRBV24-1 to TRBJ1-2, with a weak D call TRBD1 (6 bases). Trimming pared 0 bases from V and 7 bases from J, leaving 14 bases between. The CDR3 covers 15 residues. CDR1 KGHDR and CDR2 SFDVKD come from the germline V gene.

A word on this clonotype: A junction boundary mismatches the germline segment, possibly from a read error. This sequence joins TRBV12-3 or TRBV12-4 and TRBJ2-5, with D perhaps TRBD2 (5 bases). CDR3 length equals 14 residues. The CDR3 bases are TGTGCCAGCAGCTCTGGCGGGTACCAAGAGACCCGGTACTTC. Amino acids: CASSSGGYQETRYF.

This clonotype came up a few times. The rearrangement joins TRBV7-2 to TRBJ2-5; the match to TRBD2 covers 10 bases. The CDR3 sequence is 14 residues long. Germline values: CDR1 SGHTA, CDR2 FQGNSA. The V and J ends lost 5 bases and 5 bases, in that order; junction bases with no gene match: 5. This chain's CDR3 is CASSELAGSETQYF. CDR3 DNA: TGTGCCAGCAGCGAACTAGCGGGATCTGAGACCCAGTACTTC.

The chain joins TRBV19 to TRBJ2-3; the match to TRBD2 covers 8 bases. The CDR3 covers 19 residues. V shed 5 bases and J 0 bases; nucleotides not matched to a gene: 16. Germline V gene sequence: CDR1 LNHDA, CDR2 SQIVND (reference sequence). CDR3 amino acids: CASSSSFGAGGPSTDTQYF. The CDR3 DNA follows: TGTGCCAGTAGTTCCTCGTTTGGTGCGGGGGGTCCTAGCACAGATACGCAGTATTTT.

The table lists this clonotype with many counts. The chain is built from TRBV12-3 or TRBV12-4 and TRBJ1-2; D gene ambiguous. The V and J ends lost 6 bases and 8 bases respectively, with 16 bases between them. The CDR3 sequence is 13 residues long. CDR3 coding DNA: TGTGCCAGCAGCCCTTCCGGGTCTCGAGGCTACACCTTC. Translated, it gives CASSPSGSRGYTF.